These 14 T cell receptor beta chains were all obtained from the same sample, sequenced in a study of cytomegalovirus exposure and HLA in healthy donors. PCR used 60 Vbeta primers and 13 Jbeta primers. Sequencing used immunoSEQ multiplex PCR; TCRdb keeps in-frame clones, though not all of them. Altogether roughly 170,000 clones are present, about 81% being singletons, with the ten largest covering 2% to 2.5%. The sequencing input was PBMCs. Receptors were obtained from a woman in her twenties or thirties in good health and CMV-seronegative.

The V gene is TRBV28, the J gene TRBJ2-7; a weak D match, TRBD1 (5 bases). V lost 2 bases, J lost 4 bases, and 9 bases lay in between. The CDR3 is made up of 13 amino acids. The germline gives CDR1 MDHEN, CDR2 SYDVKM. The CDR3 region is CASSLPQGYEQYF. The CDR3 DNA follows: TGTGCCAGCAGTTTACCTCAGGGTTACGAGCAGTACTTC.

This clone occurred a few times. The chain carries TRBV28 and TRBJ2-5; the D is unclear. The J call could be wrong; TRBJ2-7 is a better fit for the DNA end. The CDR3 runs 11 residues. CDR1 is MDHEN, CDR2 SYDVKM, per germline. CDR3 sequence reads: CASSSSYEQYF. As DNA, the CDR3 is TGTGCCAGCAGTTCCTCCTACGAGCAGTACTTC.

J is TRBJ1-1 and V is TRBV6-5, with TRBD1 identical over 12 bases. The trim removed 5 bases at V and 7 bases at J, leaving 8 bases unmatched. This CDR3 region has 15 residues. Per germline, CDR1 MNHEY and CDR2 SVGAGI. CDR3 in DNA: TGTGCCAGCAGTAAAGGGACAGGGGGCGCGGGTGAAGCTTTCTTT. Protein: CASSKGTGGAGEAFF.

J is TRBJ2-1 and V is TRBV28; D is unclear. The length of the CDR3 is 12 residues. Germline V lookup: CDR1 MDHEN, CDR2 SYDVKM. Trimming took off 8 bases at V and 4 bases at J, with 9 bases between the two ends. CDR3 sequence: CASYSGYNEQFF. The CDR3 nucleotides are TGTGCCAGCTATTCCGGGTACAATGAGCAGTTCTTC.

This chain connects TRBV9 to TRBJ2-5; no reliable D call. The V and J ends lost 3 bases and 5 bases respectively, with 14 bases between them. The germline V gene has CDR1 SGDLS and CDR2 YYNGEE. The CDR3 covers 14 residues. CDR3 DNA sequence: TGTGCCAGCAGCGGTAGTGGGTCCGGGGAGACCCAGTACTTC. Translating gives CASSGSGSGETQYF.

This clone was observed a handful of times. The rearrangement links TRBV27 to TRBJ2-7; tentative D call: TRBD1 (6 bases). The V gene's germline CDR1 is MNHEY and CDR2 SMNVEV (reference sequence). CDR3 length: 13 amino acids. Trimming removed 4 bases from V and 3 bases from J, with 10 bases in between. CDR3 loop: CASSSRDNYEQYF. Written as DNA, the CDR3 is TGTGCCAGCAGTTCCCGGGACAACTACGAGCAGTACTTC.

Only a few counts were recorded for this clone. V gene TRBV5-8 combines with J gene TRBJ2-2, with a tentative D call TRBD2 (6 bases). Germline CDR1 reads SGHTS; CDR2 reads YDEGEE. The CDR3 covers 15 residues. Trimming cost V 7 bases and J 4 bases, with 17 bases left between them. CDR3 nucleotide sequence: TGTGCCAGCGCCCCTGGAGGGCCGGGCACCGGGGAGCTGTTTTTT. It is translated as CASAPGGPGTGELFF. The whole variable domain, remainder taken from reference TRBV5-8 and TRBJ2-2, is EAGVTQSPTHLIKTRGQQATLRCSPISGHTSVYWYQQALGLGLQFLLWYDEGEERNRGNFPPRFSGRQFPNYSSELNVNALELEDSALYLCASAPGGPGTGELFFGEGSRLTVL.

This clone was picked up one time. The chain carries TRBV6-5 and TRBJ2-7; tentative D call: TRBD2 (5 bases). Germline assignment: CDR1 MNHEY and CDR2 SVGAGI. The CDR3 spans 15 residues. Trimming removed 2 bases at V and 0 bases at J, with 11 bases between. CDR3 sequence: CASSYEGTYSYEQYF. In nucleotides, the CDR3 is TGTGCCAGCAGTTACGAGGGAACATACTCCTACGAGCAGTACTTC.

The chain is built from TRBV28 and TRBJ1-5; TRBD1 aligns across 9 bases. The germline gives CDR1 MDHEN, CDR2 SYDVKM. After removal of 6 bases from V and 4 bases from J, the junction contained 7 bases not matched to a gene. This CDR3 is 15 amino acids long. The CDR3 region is CASSSGQGTNQPQHF. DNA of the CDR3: TGTGCCAGCAGCTCGGGACAGGGAACTAATCAGCCCCAGCATTTT.

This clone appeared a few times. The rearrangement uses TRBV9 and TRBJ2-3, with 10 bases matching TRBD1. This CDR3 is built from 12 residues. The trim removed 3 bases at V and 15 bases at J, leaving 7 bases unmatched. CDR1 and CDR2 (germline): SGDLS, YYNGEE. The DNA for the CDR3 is TGTGCCAGCAGCGAGGGAGGGACAGGGGTATATTTT. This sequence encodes CASSEGGTGVYF.

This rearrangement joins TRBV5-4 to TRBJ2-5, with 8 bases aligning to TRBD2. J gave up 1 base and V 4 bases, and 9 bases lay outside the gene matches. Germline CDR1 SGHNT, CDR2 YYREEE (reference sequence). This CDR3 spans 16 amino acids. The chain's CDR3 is CASSHDIAGSQETQYF. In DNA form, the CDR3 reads TGTGCCAGCAGCCACGATATAGCGGGATCCCAAGAGACCCAGTACTTC.

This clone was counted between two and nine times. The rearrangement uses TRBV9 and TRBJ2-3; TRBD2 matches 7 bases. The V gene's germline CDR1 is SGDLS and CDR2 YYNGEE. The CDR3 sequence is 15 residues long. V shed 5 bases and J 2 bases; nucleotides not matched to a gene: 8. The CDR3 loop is CASSYTGGDTDTQYF. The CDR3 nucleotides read TGTGCCAGCAGTTATACTGGGGGGGACACAGATACGCAGTATTTT.

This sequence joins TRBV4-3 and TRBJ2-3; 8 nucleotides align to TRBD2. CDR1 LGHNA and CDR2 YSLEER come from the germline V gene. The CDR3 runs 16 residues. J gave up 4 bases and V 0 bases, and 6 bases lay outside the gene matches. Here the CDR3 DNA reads TGCGCCAGCAGCCAAGATTTCGCGGGACTAGCAGATACGCAGTATTTT. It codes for CASSQDFAGLADTQYF.

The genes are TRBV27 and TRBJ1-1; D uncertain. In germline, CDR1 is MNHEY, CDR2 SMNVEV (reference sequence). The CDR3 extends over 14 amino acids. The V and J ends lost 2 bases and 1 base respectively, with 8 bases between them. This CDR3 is CASSLSTANTEAFF. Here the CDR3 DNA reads TGTGCCAGCAGTTTAAGTACAGCGAACACTGAAGCTTTCTTT.